The 18 T cell receptor beta chains below were found in one sample sequenced in a study of control samples from healthy donors and cancer patients. Only in-frame clones appear in the TCRdb table, and some are missing; sequencing was by immunoSEQ multiplex PCR. In the table there are approximately 140,000 clones, 93% of which are singletons. The sequenced sample consisted of blood. These receptors were collected from a man between 18 and 35 years old in good health.

V and J are TRBV6-5 and TRBJ1-2, with D maybe TRBD1 (5 bases). CDR1 and CDR2 from the germline V gene are MNHEY and SVGAGI. The CDR3 length is 16 residues. Trimming removed 0 bases at V and 1 base at J, with 12 bases between. CDR3 in amino acids: CASSYSAGLINYGYTF. CDR3 in DNA: TGTGCCAGCAGTTACTCGGCGGGACTGATTAACTATGGCTACACCTTC.

The chain recombines TRBV6-1 with TRBJ1-4; 9 bases align to TRBD1. Unmatched junction bases numbered 10, after V lost 4 bases and J lost 7 bases. Per the germline V gene, CDR1 is MNHNS and CDR2 is SASEGT. This CDR3 region has 16 residues. CDR3 nucleotides: TGTGCCAGCAGTGTCCGCTACAGGGGGCGCGTTGAAAAACTGTTTTTT. Translation: CASSVRYRGRVEKLFF.

The J gene is TRBJ2-1, the V gene TRBV11-2; D is undetermined. CDR3 length: 12 amino acids. Germline CDR1 reads SGHAT; CDR2 reads FQNNGV. Trimming cost V 0 bases and J 6 bases, with 3 bases left between them. CDR3 region: CASSLDLNEQFF. CDR3 nucleotide sequence: TGTGCCAGCAGCTTAGATCTCAATGAGCAGTTCTTC.

The chain joins TRBV5-1 to TRBJ1-1, with 9 bases lining up with TRBD1. Trimming removed 0 bases from V and 10 bases from J; junction bases left unmatched: 4. This CDR3 is built from 13 residues. Germline loops: CDR1 SGHRS, CDR2 YFSETQ. The CDR3 here is CASSLAEDRGAFF. CDR3 bases: TGCGCCAGCAGCTTGGCGGAGGACAGGGGAGCTTTCTTT.

The genes are TRBV7-2 and TRBJ1-2, with 7 bases that match TRBD1. The CDR3 covers 16 residues. The J segment lost 4 bases and the V segment lost 1 base, leaving 9 bases of the junction unmatched. The germline V gene encodes CDR1 SGHTA and CDR2 FQGNSA. The CDR3 spells CASSLVGGEGAYGYTF. The CDR3 DNA is TGTGCCAGCAGCTTAGTAGGGGGAGAGGGGGCCTATGGCTACACCTTC.

J is TRBJ1-1 and V is TRBV7-9; 7 nucleotides agree with TRBD1. The ends lost 3 bases at V and 8 bases at J; junction bases unmatched: 6. Germline CDR1 and CDR2: SEHNR and FQNEAQ (reference sequence). The CDR3 is made up of 13 amino acids. The CDR3 spells CASSFGTDAEAFF. The CDR3 DNA reads as TGTGCCAGCAGCTTTGGGACAGATGCCGAAGCTTTCTTT. Based on the CDR3 plus reference TRBV7-9 and TRBJ1-1, the full variable domain is DTGVSQNPRHKITKRGQNVTFRCDPISEHNRLYWYRQTLGQGPEFLTYFQNEAQLEKSRLLSDRFSAERPKGSFSTLEIQRTEQGDSAMYLCASSFGTDAEAFFGQGTRLTVV.

The V call is TRBV6-5, the J call TRBJ1-4; TRBD1 is a possible D gene (5 bases). The V end was cut by 1 base, the J end by 7 bases, with 16 bases between. Germline-derived CDR1 and CDR2 are MNHEY and SVGAGI. The CDR3 runs 16 residues. The CDR3 DNA is TGTGCCAGCAGTTACTATAAGGGGCGCGACGGTGAAAAACTGTTTTTT. This translates into CASSYYKGRDGEKLFF.

CDR3 protein: CASQGDRAHGELFF. The CDR3 DNA is TGTGCCAGCCAAGGGGACAGGGCTCACGGGGAGCTGTTTTTT. The rearrangement links TRBV28 to TRBJ2-2; TRBD1 matches 9 bases. The CDR3 extends over 14 amino acids. With V trimmed by 8 bases and J by 7 bases, 8 bases remained unmatched. The germline gives CDR1 MDHEN, CDR2 SYDVKM.

This clone has just one count. The V call is TRBV6-1, the J call TRBJ1-5; the D is unclear. Per the germline V gene, CDR1 is MNHNS and CDR2 is SASEGT. The CDR3 contains 13 residues. The V end was cut by 6 bases, the J end by 0 bases, with 6 bases between. In DNA, the CDR3 is TGTGCCAGCAGGCGGGTTAGCAATCAGCCCCAGCATTTT. This translates into CASRRVSNQPQHF.

The rearrangement joins TRBV4-1 to TRBJ2-1, with 13 bases identical to TRBD2. CDR1 is MGHRA, CDR2 YSYEKL, per germline. There are 18 residues in the CDR3. Unmatched junction bases numbered 11, after V lost 1 base and J lost 8 bases. The CDR3 region is CASSQGVPWTSGGDEQFF. CDR3 bases: TGCGCCAGCAGCCAAGGCGTACCATGGACTAGCGGGGGAGATGAGCAGTTCTTC.

CDR3 nucleotides: TGTGCCAGCAGCTTACGGGGTTCGAACACCGGGGAGCTGTTTTTT. This sequence encodes CASSLRGSNTGELFF. The chain joins TRBV11-2 to TRBJ2-2; D possibly corresponds to TRBD2 (5 bases). CDR1 is SGHAT and CDR2 is FQNNGV in the germline V gene. V lost 2 bases to trimming and J lost 0 bases, with 7 bases between them. The CDR3 sequence is 15 residues long. The full variable domain, with the rest looked up from reference TRBV11-2 and TRBJ2-2, is EAGVAQSPRYKIIEKRQSVAFWCNPISGHATLYWYQQILGQGPKLLIQFQNNGVVDDSQLPKDRFSAERLKGVDSTLKIQPAKLEDSAVYLCASSLRGSNTGELFFGEGSRLTVL.

This chain joins TRBV7-6 and TRBJ2-1, with D tentatively TRBD2 (6 bases). This CDR3 region has 20 residues. Per germline, CDR1 SGHVS and CDR2 FNYEAQ. Trimming removed 2 bases from V and 7 bases from J, with 30 bases in between. CDR3 bases: TGTGCCAGCAGCTTAAGGTCTCGGGTGTTAACGGCGGGATCAGCTAATGAGCAGTTCTTC. Its translation is CASSLRSRVLTAGSANEQFF.

This chain connects TRBV6-1 to TRBJ2-7; tentatively, D is TRBD2 (6 bases). Germline V CDR1 and CDR2: MNHNS, SASEGT. Trimming pared 4 bases from V and 3 bases from J, leaving 19 bases between. The CDR3 length is 16 residues. The CDR3 region has the DNA TGTGCCAGCAGTGCCCCTGGGAGGTCCACCGGCTACGAGCAGTACTTC. Translating it yields CASSAPGRSTGYEQYF.

This rearrangement joins TRBV5-1 to TRBJ1-4; D is unresolved. The germline CDR1 and CDR2 sequences are SGHRS and YFSETQ. The CDR3 contains 15 residues. The ends were cut back, 0 bases at V and 0 bases at J, with 6 bases in the middle. CDR3 sequence (DNA): TGCGCCAGCAGCTTGGTATCGGCAACTAATGAAAAACTGTTTTTT. Amino acids: CASSLVSATNEKLFF. The full variable domain, its missing parts supplied by reference TRBV5-1 and TRBJ1-4, is KAGVTQTPRYLIKTRGQQVTLSCSPISGHRSVSWYQQTPGQGLQFLFEYFSETQRNKGNFPGRFSGRQFSNSRSEMNVSTLELGDSALYLCASSLVSATNEKLFFGSGTQLSVL.

This chain uses TRBV6-4 with TRBJ2-2; no firm D call. There are 11 residues in the CDR3. V gave up 0 bases and J gave up 9 bases, with 2 bases separating them. The germline V gene encodes CDR1 MRHNA and CDR2 SNTAGT. Here the CDR3 DNA reads TGTGCCAGCAGTGACTCCAGGGAGCTGTTTTTT. It codes for CASSDSRELFF.

V gene TRBV27 combines with J gene TRBJ2-7, with 10 bases aligning to TRBD1. Per germline, CDR1 MNHEY and CDR2 SMNVEV (reference sequence). This CDR3 contains 13 residues. V was clipped by 8 bases and J by 0 bases; unmatched bases: 1. CDR3 nucleotide sequence: TGTGCCAGCGGGGACAGGGGCTCCTACGAGCAGTACTTC. Amino acids: CASGDRGSYEQYF.

The chain is built from TRBV28 and TRBJ1-6, with D unclear. The germline V gene encodes CDR1 MDHEN and CDR2 SYDVKM. V gave up 2 bases and J gave up 8 bases, with 13 bases separating them. This CDR3 comprises 15 residues. For the CDR3, the DNA is TGTGCCAGCAGTTTAGCCAGGCGCCGGGATTCACCCCTCCACTTT. It is translated as CASSLARRRDSPLHF.

CDR3 residues: CASSYRGTGADYGYTF. CDR3 DNA: TGTGCCAGCAGCTACAGAGGGACAGGGGCCGACTATGGCTACACCTTC. This chain connects TRBV7-8 to TRBJ1-2; 10 nucleotides agree with TRBD1. From germline, CDR1 is SGHVS and CDR2 FQNEAQ. Trimming took 4 bases from V and 3 from J; bases not matched to a gene: 8. There are 16 residues in the CDR3.